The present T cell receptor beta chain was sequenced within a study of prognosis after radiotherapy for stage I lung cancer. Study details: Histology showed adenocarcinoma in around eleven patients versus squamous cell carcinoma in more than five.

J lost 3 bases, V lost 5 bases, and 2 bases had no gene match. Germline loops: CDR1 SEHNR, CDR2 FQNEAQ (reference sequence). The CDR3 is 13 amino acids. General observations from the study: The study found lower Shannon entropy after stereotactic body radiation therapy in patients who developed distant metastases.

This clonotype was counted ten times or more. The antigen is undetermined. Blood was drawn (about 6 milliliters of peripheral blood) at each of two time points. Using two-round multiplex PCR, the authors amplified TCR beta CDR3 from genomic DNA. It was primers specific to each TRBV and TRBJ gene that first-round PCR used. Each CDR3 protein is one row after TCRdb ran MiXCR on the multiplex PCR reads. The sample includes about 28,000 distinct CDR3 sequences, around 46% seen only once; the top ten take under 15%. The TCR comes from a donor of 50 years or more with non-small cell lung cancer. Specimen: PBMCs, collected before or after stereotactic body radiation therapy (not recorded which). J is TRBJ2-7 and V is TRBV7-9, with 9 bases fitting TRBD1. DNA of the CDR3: TGTGCCAGCAGCCGGGACAGGGACTACGAGCAGTACTTC. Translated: CASSRDRDYEQYF.